This T cell receptor (beta chain) was documented in a study of blood T cell repertoires in COVID-19. Looking at the study overall: Sites across the United States, Italy and Spain contributed samples from acute and convalescent COVID-19.

In the original analysis: Cell counts per sample came from amplifying reference gene primers. Generated by immunoSEQ multiplex PCR, the TCRdb table keeps only in-frame clones and is missing some. For V, J and clone size, that table is used; D and trimming come from the DNA. The sample records 300,000 to 350,000 clones, about 90% being singletons. Trimming pared 6 bases from V and 5 bases from J, leaving 23 bases between. Germline V CDR1 and CDR2: SGHTS, YDEGEE. This CDR3 spans 16 amino acids. The sequence derives from a woman in her twenties or thirties who had recovered from COVID-19. What was sequenced was PBMCs or T cells enriched from blood (not recorded which). The V gene is TRBV5-8, the J gene TRBJ2-5; D gene uncertain. DNA of the CDR3: TGTGCCAGCAACGCCCGATGGAGTCCGTTTAGGGAGACCCAGTACTTC. It yields the protein CASNARWSPFRETQYF.